The present T cell receptor beta chain was sequenced within a study of CD8+ T cells in alopecia areata. On this clone itself: Its antigen is not identified.

RNA was extracted and reverse transcribed into cDNA as the sequencing template. The protocol was immunoSEQ multiplex PCR, while the TCRdb copy is restricted to in-frame clones and leaves out a portion. The table includes 130,000 or so clones, about 46% detected once. Study findings and constraints: Researchers reported that TCR sharing among patients proved less clear than in mice, possibly HLA-linked.

This TCR was sampled from a human donor with alopecia areata. The specimen sequenced was NKG2D-low CD8+ T cells sorted from blood.

Here the CDR3 DNA reads TGCAGCGTTGAAGAGGTACAAGAGACCCAGTACTTC. Its protein is CSVEEVQETQYF. The V and J genes are TRBV29-1 and TRBJ2-5; D unresolved. The germline CDR1 and CDR2 sequences are SQVTM and ANQGSEA. CDR3 length: 12 amino acids. V was clipped by 0 bases and J by 2 bases, with 4 bases between them.